The next 11 T cell receptor beta chains were all read from a single sample in a study of identical twins. MiXCR was run by TCRdb on the 5' RACE reads, yielding one entry per CDR3 protein. The sample yields approximately 550,000 distinct CDR3 sequences, 20% to 25% seen once. These data were also filed under a second study, of yellow fever vaccine responses in identical twins.

Sequencing was done on a sample of CD4+ T cells sorted from blood. These receptors were obtained from a woman younger than 30 in good health.

In its sample, this clonotype was seen a few times. The rearrangement joins TRBV15 to TRBJ1-5, with 9 nucleotides matching TRBD1. The CDR3 loop spans 17 amino acids. Germline loops: CDR1 LNHNV, CDR2 YYDKDF (reference sequence). V gave up 2 bases and J gave up 5 bases; unmatched junction bases: 10. CDR3 coding DNA: TGTGCCACCAGCAGACGTATAGGGGACAGGGCCTATCAGCCCCAGCATTTT. Translated, it gives CATSRRIGDRAYQPQHF.

The chain joins TRBV10-3 to TRBJ2-7; D not certain. Trimming removed 4 bases from V and 4 bases from J, with 2 bases in between. Looked up from germline, CDR1 is ENHRY and CDR2 is SYGVKD. The CDR3 spans 10 residues. The CDR3 DNA reads TGTGCCATCAGTGCGTACGAGCAGTACTTC. This gives the protein CAISAYEQYF.

This clonotype was seen ten or more times. The CDR3 coding sequence is TGTGCCAGCAGTTTACGGGGAGCAATGTCTGGAAACACCATATATTTT. It specifies CASSLRGAMSGNTIYF. This chain uses TRBV12-3 or TRBV12-4 with TRBJ1-3; D gene unclear. V lost 2 bases to trimming and J lost 1 base, with 12 bases between them. CDR3 length equals 16 residues.

This clonotype was detected only a few times. This rearrangement joins TRBV28 to TRBJ2-3; a possible D gene is TRBD2 (5 bases). There are 15 residues in the CDR3. V lost 2 bases and J 4 bases, leaving 13 bases between the germline ends. Germline CDR1 is MDHEN and CDR2 is SYDVKM. The chain's CDR3 is CASSLVRGAADTQYF. The CDR3 nucleotides are TGTGCCAGCAGTTTAGTCCGGGGTGCGGCAGATACGCAGTATTTT.

This rearrangement joins TRBV27 to TRBJ1-6, with D possibly matching TRBD1 (6 bases). V lost 3 bases and J 7 bases, leaving 13 bases between the germline ends. The CDR3 length is 15 residues. CDR1 MNHEY and CDR2 SMNVEV come from the germline V gene (reference sequence). CDR3 DNA sequence: TGTGCCAGCAGTTTCTCGGACAGAAGCAATTCACCCCTCCACTTT. Residues: CASSFSDRSNSPLHF.

This clonotype has a handful of counts. This chain connects TRBV2 to TRBJ2-2; D perhaps matches TRBD1 (5 bases). The CDR3 runs to 13 residues. The V end lost 7 bases, the J end lost 5 bases, and 11 bases lay between the germline ends. Germline CDR1 reads SNHLY; CDR2 reads FYNNEI. CDR3 sequence (DNA): TGTGCCAGCACCTCCAGGGCTACCGGGGAGCTGTTTTTT. The encoded protein is CASTSRATGELFF.

This clonotype was picked up many times. This sequence joins TRBV3-1 and TRBJ2-2, with 8 bases aligning to TRBD1. V shed 7 bases, J shed 3 bases, and the junction held 7 bases outside the gene matches. This CDR3 region has 15 residues. From germline, CDR1 is LGHDT and CDR2 YNNKEL (reference sequence). CDR3 protein: CASKLGTGDTGELFF. Here the CDR3 DNA reads TGTGCCAGCAAGTTGGGGACAGGAGACACCGGGGAGCTGTTTTTT.

This clonotype has more than one count but fewer than ten. This chain links TRBV2 with TRBJ1-2, with D perhaps TRBD1 (5 bases). Trimming took off 3 bases at V and 3 bases at J, with 14 bases between the two ends. The germline V gene has CDR1 SNHLY and CDR2 FYNNEI. This CDR3 region has 15 residues. CDR3 sequence reads: CASSDFPDIDYGYTF. CDR3 DNA: TGTGCCAGCAGTGATTTTCCGGACATTGACTATGGCTACACCTTC.

This clonotype has a count of ten or more. V and J are TRBV5-5 and TRBJ2-3, with TRBD2 identical over 9 bases. From germline, CDR1 is SGHKS and CDR2 YYEKEE (reference sequence). V shed 3 bases and J 5 bases; nucleotides not matched to a gene: 7. This CDR3 has 15 amino acids. The CDR3 DNA is TGTGCCAGCAGCTCTAGAGGGACTAGCTTAGATACGCAGTATTTT. The encoded protein is CASSSRGTSLDTQYF.

CDR3 bases: TGTGCCAGCAGACCGAACAGGGGAAGCAATCAGCCCCAGCATTTT. Its protein product is CASRPNRGSNQPQHF. The chain employs TRBV27 and TRBJ1-5; 7 nucleotides agree with TRBD1. The CDR3 has 15 amino acids. The V and J ends lost 6 bases and 1 base, in that order; junction bases with no gene match: 6. Germline V gene lookup returns CDR1 MNHEY and CDR2 SMNVEV (reference sequence).

This clonotype appeared a few times. The chain carries TRBV7-9 and TRBJ2-1; tentatively, D is TRBD2 (5 bases). V was pared by 5 bases and J by 0 bases, with 14 bases between. CDR3 length equals 16 residues. Germline loops: CDR1 SEHNR, CDR2 FQNEAQ (reference sequence). CDR3 sequence reads: CASSGTRESSYNEQFF. The CDR3 DNA sequence: TGTGCCAGCAGCGGTACTAGGGAGAGCTCCTACAATGAGCAGTTCTTC. Complete variable domain (other parts from reference TRBV7-9 and TRBJ2-1): DTGVSQNPRHKITKRGQNVTFRCDPISEHNRLYWYRQTLGQGPEFLTYFQNEAQLEKSRLLSDRFSAERPKGSFSTLEIQRTEQGDSAMYLCASSGTRESSYNEQFFGPGTRLTVL.